Following are 12 T cell receptor beta chains from one sample sequenced in a study of shared clonotypes between healthy human individuals. Positively selected for CCR7, the CD45RO-negative cells used as naive CD8 cells excluded terminally differentiated effector memory CD45RA+ cells. Using immunoSEQ multiplex PCR, the repertoire was profiled, and TCRdb retains in-frame clones only, with some absent. The table has millions of clones, about 95% seen once; the top ten hold about 1.1%. Sequenced sample: naive CD8+ T cells sorted from blood. These receptors came from a man aged 18 to 30 in good health.

The V and J genes are TRBV9 and TRBJ2-3, with D possibly matching TRBD2 (6 bases). Germline V CDR1 and CDR2: SGDLS, YYNGEE. Between the trimmed V and J ends, which lost 3 bases and 4 bases, there was a span of 12 bases. The CDR3 runs to 14 residues. DNA of the CDR3: TGTGCCAGCAGCGCATGGGACTTAGCAGATACGCAGTATTTT. Residues: CASSAWDLADTQYF.

Turning to this clone: Other DNA sequences in the sample encode the same CDR3. The chain carries TRBV5-1 and TRBJ1-1; D unresolved. Trimming stripped 2 bases from V and 0 bases from J, with 8 bases between. The germline CDR1 and CDR2 sequences are SGHRS and YFSETQ. CDR3 size: 14 residues. CDR3 in DNA: TGCGCCAGCAGCTTTTCCGACATGAACACTGAAGCTTTCTTT. Translation: CASSFSDMNTEAFF.

The chain combines TRBV7-9 with TRBJ2-2; D is unresolved. V lost 3 bases to trimming and J lost 1 base, with 9 bases between them. From germline, CDR1 is SEHNR and CDR2 FQNEAQ (reference sequence). The CDR3 contains 15 residues. In DNA form, the CDR3 reads TGTGCCAGCAGCTTCTGGGCAGTGAACACCGGGGAGCTGTTTTTT. It specifies CASSFWAVNTGELFF.

About this clone itself: One end of the junction is discordant with germline, which a read error may explain. This chain uses TRBV4-3 with TRBJ2-6; D could derive from TRBD1 or TRBD2 (5 bases each). The V gene's germline CDR1 is LGHNA and CDR2 YSLEER. This CDR3 region has 21 residues. DNA of the CDR3: TGCGCCAGCAGTCAAGATCGGGATTGGGGCTTATCTGAGTCAGGGGCCAACGTCCTGACTTTC. This codes for CASSQDRDWGLSESGANVLTF.

This rearrangement joins TRBV29-1 to TRBJ2-7; 7 bases align to TRBD2. The length of the CDR3 is 13 residues. Germline-derived CDR1 and CDR2 are SQVTM and ANQGSEA. V lost 4 bases and J lost 4; bases outside the gene matches: 7. CDR3 in amino acids: CSVAGGSRYEQYF. The CDR3 DNA reads TGCAGCGTTGCAGGCGGGAGTCGTTACGAGCAGTACTTC.

This clone was seen just once. V gene TRBV21-1 combines with J gene TRBJ2-7; TRBD1 was called by the table and not checked on the DNA. TRBV21-1 is reported as a pseudogene. This CDR3 comprises 16 residues. CDR3 coding DNA: TGTGCCAGCAGCAGAGGGAGACAGGGGGCTACCTACGAGCAGTACTTC. It codes for CASSRGRQGATYEQYF.

This sequence joins TRBV30 and TRBJ2-5; TRBD1 agrees at 7 bases. Germline assignment: CDR1 GTSNPN and CDR2 SVGIG (reference sequence). The junction had 9 bases not matched to a gene; V was cut back by 5 bases and J by 3 bases. The CDR3 is 14 residues long. CDR3 loop: CAWGQENFKETQYF. The CDR3 nucleotides are TGTGCCTGGGGACAGGAGAACTTCAAAGAGACCCAGTACTTC.

This chain connects TRBV7-9 to TRBJ2-3; TRBD1 or TRBD2 may be the D gene (6 bases each). The V gene's germline CDR1 is SEHNR and CDR2 FQNEAQ (reference sequence). Trimming stripped 4 bases from V and 4 bases from J, with 18 bases between. This CDR3 is built from 16 residues. The CDR3 DNA reads TGTGCCAGCAGCTCTTGGGGGGCAGCGGCCTCAGATACGCAGTATTTT. This codes for CASSSWGAAASDTQYF.

The chain employs TRBV27 and TRBJ2-1; D tentatively fits TRBD1 or TRBD2 (5 bases each). The CDR3 is 14 residues long. CDR1 and CDR2 (germline): MNHEY, SMNVEV (reference sequence). V gave up 3 bases and J gave up 4 bases, with 10 bases separating them. CDR3: CASSFIGTYNEQFF. CDR3 sequence (DNA): TGTGCCAGCAGTTTTATAGGGACGTACAATGAGCAGTTCTTC.

This clone came up once. This rearrangement joins TRBV15 to TRBJ2-1, with TRBD2 matching 8 bases. Looked up from germline, CDR1 is LNHNV and CDR2 is YYDKDF (reference sequence). CDR3 size: 15 residues. V lost 6 bases, J lost 7 bases, and 11 bases stayed unmatched. This CDR3 is CATSPGRAVGNEQFF. The CDR3 nucleotides read TGTGCCACCAGTCCCGGGAGGGCTGTGGGGAATGAGCAGTTCTTC. The variable domain in full, with the rest retrieved from reference TRBV15 and TRBJ2-1, is DAMVIQNPRYQVTQFGKPVTLSCSQTLNHNVMYWYQQKSSQAPKLLFHYYDKDFNNEADTPDNFQSRRPNTSFCFLDIRSPGLGDTAMYLCATSPGRAVGNEQFFGPGTRLTVL.

V and J are TRBV9 and TRBJ1-2, with D unclear. V was cut by 0 bases and J by 0 bases, with 12 bases left in between. Germline V gene lookup returns CDR1 SGDLS and CDR2 YYNGEE. The CDR3 contains 16 residues. In DNA form, the CDR3 reads TGTGCCAGCAGCGTAGGCCCTGCAGGAGCTAACTATGGCTACACCTTC. This sequence encodes CASSVGPAGANYGYTF.

The chain has TRBV7-9 and TRBJ2-1; D is uncertain. CDR1 is SEHNR, CDR2 FQNEAQ, per germline (reference sequence). The CDR3 sequence is 14 residues long. Trimming shortened V by 1 base and J by 9 bases, and 13 bases separated the two germline ends. DNA of the CDR3: TGTGCCAGCAGCTTAGAGTCAGGTTGGGCTGAGCAGTTCTTC. Translating it yields CASSLESGWAEQFF.